This T cell receptor (beta chain) was found in a study of regulatory dendritic cells for organ transplantation. Libraries were prepared by immunoSEQ multiplex PCR; TCRdb keeps only in-frame clonotypes and omits some of them. The table shows fewer than 40,000 clones, with approximately 91% occurring only once. The sample holds one count of this clone. FACS sorted CD4+ or CD8+ T cells into CD45RA+ naive and CD45RO+ memory. Looked up from germline, CDR1 is GTSNPN and CDR2 is SVGIG (reference sequence). This CDR3 region has 13 residues. V lost 4 bases and J 5 bases, leaving 14 bases between the germline ends.

This chain links TRBV30 with TRBJ1-1; a possible D gene is TRBD1 (5 bases). This clonotype was obtained from a human donor in good health. Material: naive CD4+ T cells from blood. The subset here: CD45RA+ naive T cells. In nucleotides, the CDR3 is TGTGCCTGGAAGACATCAGGGAATACTGAAGCTTTCTTT. It codes for CAWKTSGNTEAFF.